This T cell receptor beta chain was identified in a study of blood T cell repertoires in COVID-19. V was clipped by 0 bases and J by 3 bases, with 15 bases between them. Germline V gene data show CDR1 as SGHDT and CDR2 as YYEEEE. This CDR3 region has 16 residues. TCRdb keeps only in-frame clones here, not all; method: immunoSEQ multiplex PCR. The sample carries about 170,000 clones, over 75% recorded once. The genes are TRBV5-6 and TRBJ1-1; D uncertain. This clonotype was obtained from a woman under 30 who had recovered from COVID-19. The sequenced material came from PBMCs or T cells enriched from blood (not recorded which). The CDR3 bases are TGTGCCAGCAGCTTGGGCCGCACAGAGTCCCACACTGAAGCTTTCTTT. Its translation: CASSLGRTESHTEAFF.